This TCR beta chain appears in the sequencing data of a study of blood T cell repertoires in COVID-19. Living in about 25 US areas, the participants were between about 18 and 90 years of age. The sample holds a few counts of this clone. Methods used by the authors: By means of reference gene primer amplification, nucleated cell counts were estimated. TCRdb keeps only in-frame clones here, not all; method: immunoSEQ multiplex PCR. V and J calls and clone size follow that table, whereas D and trimming were derived from the DNA. Of 400,000 to 500,000 clones listed, roughly 90% are singletons. CDR1 and CDR2 from the germline V gene are LGHNA and YSLEER. Trimming cost V 0 bases and J 9 bases, with 15 bases left between them. This CDR3 is 16 amino acids long.

Sequencing was performed on PBMCs or T cells enriched from blood (not recorded which). This chain joins TRBV4-3 and TRBJ1-6; maybe TRBD1 (5 bases). This sequence originates from a woman between 18 and 29 years old who had been exposed to COVID-19. The CDR3 here is CASSQDKQGLRSPLHF. DNA for the CDR3: TGCGCCAGCAGCCAAGATAAGCAGGGATTGCGTTCACCCCTCCACTTT.